A selection of T cell receptor beta chains follows, all from one sample in a study of identical twins. TCRdb processed the 5' RACE reads anew with MiXCR; each CDR3 protein has one entry. This table has 1,800,000 or so distinct CDR3 sequences, more than 30% appearing once. The sequencing input was cord blood. The receptors were sampled from a newborn girl in good health. CDR3s include the opening cysteine and the closing phenylalanine or tryptophan. The D gene is left open where the match is weak. Only some rows state a clone size, as once, few, many or a class for expanded clones.

few TRBJ2-5 TRBV12-5 NA CASGPSTSQETQYF TGTGCTAGTGGCCCTTCGACATCCCAAGAGACCCAGTACTTC
many TRBJ2-7 TRBV12-3/TRBV12-4 NA CASSLFRGSYEQYF TGTGCCAGCAGTTTATTTCGGGGCTCCTACGAGCAGTACTTC
NA TRBJ2-7 TRBV27 TRBD2 CASASTTSGLAAYEQYF TGTGCCAGCGCGTCGACGACCTCGGGACTAGCGGCCTACGAGCAGTACTTC
few TRBJ2-3 TRBV11-2 TRBD2 CASSTRTSDGTDTQYF TGTGCCAGCAGCACCCGGACTAGCGATGGCACAGATACGCAGTATTTT
NA TRBJ2-1 TRBV2 TRBD2 CASNPKRVLAGAYNEQFF TGTGCCAGCAACCCGAAGAGGGTACTAGCGGGGGCCTACAATGAGCAGTTCTTC
NA TRBJ2-1 TRBV5-1 TRBD1 CASRRTGATNEQFF TGCGCCAGCAGGCGGACAGGGGCTACGAATGAGCAGTTCTTC
few TRBJ2-7 TRBV4-1 TRBD1 CASSQVGQFYEQYF TGCGCCAGCAGCCAAGTGGGACAGTTCTACGAGCAGTACTTC
NA TRBJ2-5 TRBV13 NA CASSLALSGETQYF TGTGCCAGCAGCTTAGCTTTGTCGGGGGAGACCCAGTACTTC
NA TRBJ2-5 TRBV18 TRBD2 CASSPLPSGTRRQKETQYF TGTGCCAGCTCACCATTGCCTAGCGGGACTCGTCGGCAGAAAGAGACCCAGTACTTC
NA TRBJ2-1 TRBV5-1 NA CASSLGLRGVSSYEQFF TGCGCCAGCAGCTTGGGACTTCGTGGGGTGAGCTCCTACGAGCAGTTCTTC
few TRBJ2-1 TRBV28 TRBD2 CASSARGLAGGNEQFF TGTGCCAGCAGTGCTCGAGGACTAGCGGGAGGCAATGAGCAGTTCTTC
NA TRBJ2-7 TRBV7-9 NA CASSFQPYEQYF TGTGCCAGCAGCTTCCAGCCCTACGAGCAGTACTTC
NA TRBJ2-7 TRBV12-5 NA CASGPSRNINEQYF TGTGCTAGTGGACCTAGCCGTAACATTAATGAGCAGTACTTC
NA TRBJ2-5 TRBV25-1 TRBD2 CASSEMSGGYNEQYF TGTGCCAGCAGTGAAATGAGCGGGGGGTACAATGAGCAGTACTTC
NA TRBJ2-7 TRBV7-2 NA CASSPLTGFTSEQYF TGTGCCAGCAGCCCCCTTACAGGGTTTACTTCCGAGCAGTACTTC
many TRBJ2-1 TRBV28 TRBD2 CASSSNSGRGYSNEQFF TGTGCCAGCAGTTCGAATAGCGGGAGGGGGTATAGCAATGAGCAGTTCTTC
NA TRBJ2-1 TRBV5-1 NA CASSLALDPQLYNEQFF TGCGCCAGCAGCTTGGCCTTGGACCCCCAGTTATACAATGAGCAGTTCTTC
NA TRBJ2-7 TRBV3-1 NA CASSQDPSSYNEQYF TGTGCCAGCAGCCAAGATCCCAGCTCCTACAATGAGCAGTACTTC
NA TRBJ2-3 TRBV14 TRBD2 CASSQEIRAGGLDTQYF TGTGCCAGCAGCCAAGAAATCCGGGCGGGAGGTTTAGATACGCAGTATTTT
few TRBJ1-2 TRBV6-1 TRBD1 CASRRQGSGYTF TGTGCCAGCAGGAGACAGGGGTCTGGCTACACCTTC
few TRBJ2-1 TRBV20-1 NA CSARRGSGLNNEQFF TGCAGTGCTCGGCGCGGATCGGGACTCAACAATGAGCAGTTCTTC
NA TRBJ2-6 TRBV28 NA CASSSPPGGGANVLTF TGTGCCAGCAGCTCGCCTCCTGGGGGAGGGGCCAACGTCCTGACTTTC
NA TRBJ2-3 TRBV9 TRBD2 CASSPLAGTRDTQYF TGTGCCAGCAGCCCTCTAGCGGGGACACGGGATACGCAGTATTTT
NA TRBJ1-6 TRBV5-1 NA CASRSSWDGANSPLHF TGCGCCAGCAGGAGCTCTTGGGATGGGGCTAATTCACCCCTCCACTTT
NA TRBJ2-2 TRBV24-1 NA CATSDLWRGNTGELFF TGTGCCACCAGTGATTTGTGGAGGGGCAACACCGGGGAGCTGTTTTTT
few TRBJ2-4 TRBV5-1 TRBD1 CASSPTGVAKNIQYF TGCGCCAGCAGCCCCACAGGGGTAGCCAAAAACATTCAGTACTTC
NA TRBJ1-2 TRBV27 TRBD1 CASRMGQGDYGYTF TGTGCCAGCAGAATGGGACAGGGGGACTACGGCTACACCTTC
few TRBJ2-7 TRBV5-1 NA CASSLNGYGVHEQYF TGCGCCAGCAGCCTTAACGGTTACGGGGTCCACGAGCAGTACTTC
NA TRBJ1-2 TRBV30 NA CAWKGENYGYTF TGTGCCTGGAAGGGAGAAAACTATGGCTACACCTTC
NA TRBJ2-7 TRBV24-1 NA CATSSRLGNEQYF TGTGCCACCAGCAGTCGCCTGGGCAATGAGCAGTACTTC
few TRBJ1-5 TRBV29-1 TRBD1 CSGGQGNQPQHF TGCAGCGGGGGACAGGGGAATCAGCCCCAGCATTTT
few TRBJ2-1 TRBV12-3/TRBV12-4 NA CASSLEGGGDEQFF TGTGCCAGCAGTTTAGAGGGGGGCGGGGATGAGCAGTTCTTC
few TRBJ2-1 TRBV6-5 NA CASSSPRLGEQFF TGTGCCAGCAGCTCTCCCCGTTTGGGTGAGCAGTTCTTC